The 2 T cell receptor beta chains below were found in one sample sequenced in a study of technical replicates of blood from several donors. Produced via immunoSEQ multiplex PCR; TCRdb's table is partial and in-frame only. The sample includes 60,000 to 90,000 clones, around 90% of them seen just once. Sequencing was performed on T cells isolated from PBMCs. The receptor set was obtained from a human donor in good health.

The J gene is TRBJ2-1, the V gene TRBV19; 9 positions agree with TRBD1. CDR3 length: 15 residues. Per the germline V gene, CDR1 is LNHDA and CDR2 is SQIVND (reference sequence). After removal of 5 bases from V and 7 bases from J, the junction contained 9 bases not matched to a gene. CDR3 bases: TGTGCCAGTAGTTCTACAGGGGGCGAGTGGAATGAGCAGTTCTTC. Residues: CASSSTGGEWNEQFF. Drawing the rest from reference TRBV19 and TRBJ2-1, the complete variable domain is DGGITQSPKYLFRKEGQNVTLSCEQNLNHDAMYWYRQDPGQGLRLIYYSQIVNDFQKGDIAEGYSVSREKKESFPLTVTSAQKNPTAFYLCASSSTGGEWNEQFFGPGTRLTVL.

In this sample, this clone turned up a few times. The chain employs TRBV2 and TRBJ1-1, with D possibly being TRBD1 (6 bases). The CDR3 extends over 14 amino acids. The V gene's germline CDR1 is SNHLY and CDR2 FYNNEI. Trimming stripped 9 bases from V and 3 bases from J, with 17 bases between. CDR3 DNA: TGTGCCAGTTCTAATACAGGGAAGGACACTGAAGCTTTCTTT. Its translation: CASSNTGKDTEAFF.